One sample yielded the 18 T cell receptor beta chains listed below, sequenced in a study of blood T cell repertoires in COVID-19. Sequencing was performed with immunoSEQ multiplex PCR; in TCRdb, only in-frame clones are kept and a portion is missing. The table includes just over 50,000 clones, 86% detected once. Sequences were obtained from peripheral blood. The origin of the receptors is a man aged 70 or older with acute or convalescent COVID-19.

The J gene is TRBJ2-1, the V gene TRBV7-3; D is possibly TRBD1 (6 bases). The length of the CDR3 is 13 residues. Germline V gives CDR1 SGHTA, CDR2 FQGTGA. Trimming took 4 bases from V and 5 from J, leaving 9 bases between them. In nucleotides, the CDR3 is TGTGCCAGCAGCTCGGACAGTCACAATGAGCAGTTCTTC. Translated: CASSSDSHNEQFF.

The chain has TRBV4-3 and TRBJ2-1; 11 bases are shared with TRBD1. The CDR3 is 15 residues long. V gave up 2 bases and J gave up 9 bases; unmatched junction bases: 6. Germline assignment: CDR1 LGHNA and CDR2 YSLEER. This chain's CDR3 is CASSQWTGGMSEQFF. The CDR3, as DNA: TGCGCCAGCAGCCAATGGACAGGGGGCATGAGTGAGCAGTTCTTC.

The rearrangement joins TRBV5-6 to TRBJ2-3; TRBD2 agrees at 8 bases. Trimming cost V 2 bases and J 8 bases; bases outside gene matches: 10. The germline V gene encodes CDR1 SGHDT and CDR2 YYEEEE. CDR3 length: 15 amino acids. CDR3 amino acids: CASSFVGGGWGTQYF. CDR3 in DNA: TGTGCCAGCAGCTTTGTTGGCGGGGGGTGGGGTACGCAGTATTTT.

The chain is built from TRBV2 and TRBJ1-5; no clear D. This CDR3 is 15 amino acids long. Germline V gene sequence: CDR1 SNHLY, CDR2 FYNNEI. Deletions cut 4 bases from V and 0 bases from J, with 10 bases between. CDR3: CASSGALPSNQPQHF. The CDR3 bases are TGTGCCAGCAGTGGGGCATTACCTAGCAATCAGCCCCAGCATTTT.

This chain connects TRBV19 to TRBJ1-2; TRBD1 matches 11 bases. This CDR3 region has 19 residues. The trim removed 6 bases at V and 4 bases at J, leaving 19 bases unmatched. CDR1 and CDR2 (germline): LNHDA, SQIVND (reference sequence). The chain's CDR3 is CASSVGTGTGGPLRYGYTF. CDR3 DNA: TGTGCCAGTAGCGTAGGAACCGGGACAGGGGGTCCCCTCCGCTATGGCTACACCTTC.

The V and J genes are TRBV6-6 and TRBJ2-2; D gene unclear. The germline V and J ends were trimmed by 0 bases and 4 bases, with 3 bases remaining between them. Germline assignment: CDR1 MNHNY and CDR2 SVGAGI (reference sequence). The CDR3 sequence is 13 residues long. The CDR3 nucleotides are TGTGCCAGCAGTTACTCGAGCACCGGGGAGCTGTTTTTT. Protein product: CASSYSSTGELFF.

This clone was detected only once. The chain carries TRBV5-1 and TRBJ1-1, with D perhaps TRBD1 (6 bases). This CDR3 is 13 amino acids long. Per the germline V gene, CDR1 is SGHRS and CDR2 is YFSETQ. V lost 3 bases and J 5 bases, leaving 11 bases between the germline ends. CDR3 DNA: TGCGCCAGCAGCTACGGACAGAGGACTGAAGCTTTCTTT. It codes for CASSYGQRTEAFF. The variable domain in full, with the rest retrieved from reference TRBV5-1 and TRBJ1-1, is KAGVTQTPRYLIKTRGQQVTLSCSPISGHRSVSWYQQTPGQGLQFLFEYFSETQRNKGNFPGRFSGRQFSNSRSEMNVSTLELGDSALYLCASSYGQRTEAFFGQGTRLTVV.

The chain is built from TRBV5-6 and TRBJ2-3; TRBD2 agrees at 8 bases. The V segment lost 0 bases and the J segment 2 bases; nucleotides outside the gene matches: 8. The CDR3 runs to 17 residues. Germline V gene sequence: CDR1 SGHDT, CDR2 YYEEEE. CDR3 sequence (DNA): TGTGCCAGCAGCTTGGCCGCGACTAGCGATTACACAGATACGCAGTATTTT. It encodes CASSLAATSDYTDTQYF.

V gene TRBV4-1 combines with J gene TRBJ2-7; TRBD2 matches 7 bases. The CDR3 totals 15 residues. The ends lost 1 base at V and 4 bases at J; junction bases unmatched: 7. Germline V gene lookup returns CDR1 MGHRA and CDR2 YSYEKL. CDR3 DNA sequence: TGCGCCAGCAGCCAAGGCGGGGGTGGGGGTTACGAGCAGTACTTC. Translation gives CASSQGGGGGYEQYF.

This rearrangement joins TRBV5-8 to TRBJ2-3; 9 nucleotides agree with TRBD2. The V gene end was trimmed by 4 bases and the J gene end by 5 bases; junction bases not matched to a gene: 11. CDR3 length equals 16 residues. Germline values: CDR1 SGHTS, CDR2 YDEGEE. As DNA, the CDR3 is TGTGCCAGCAGCCCCCTGGCGGGGGGGCCGATAGATACGCAGTATTTT. Protein: CASSPLAGGPIDTQYF. Full variable domain (remainder filled in from reference TRBV5-8 and TRBJ2-3): EAGVTQSPTHLIKTRGQQATLRCSPISGHTSVYWYQQALGLGLQFLLWYDEGEERNRGNFPPRFSGRQFPNYSSELNVNALELEDSALYLCASSPLAGGPIDTQYFGPGTRLTVL.

Remarks on this clone: The sample has other DNA sequences that encode this CDR3 too. This chain uses TRBV19 with TRBJ2-2; the match to TRBD1 covers 7 bases. The V gene's germline CDR1 is LNHDA and CDR2 SQIVND (reference sequence). The V gene end was trimmed by 3 bases and the J gene end by 4 bases; junction bases not matched to a gene: 2. The CDR3 totals 14 residues. The CDR3 is CASSISGGTGELFF. DNA of the CDR3: TGTGCCAGTAGTATTTCAGGGGGCACCGGGGAGCTGTTTTTT.

The chain employs TRBV5-4 and TRBJ1-2; TRBD1 aligns across 7 bases. The J segment lost 4 bases and the V segment lost 4 bases, leaving 4 bases of the junction unmatched. The CDR3 loop spans 13 amino acids. Germline V gene lookup returns CDR1 SGHNT and CDR2 YYREEE (reference sequence). The CDR3 DNA reads TGTGCCAGCAGCACGGGACAGCTCTATGGCTACACCTTC. Translation gives CASSTGQLYGYTF.

The chain joins TRBV24-1 to TRBJ2-3; 8 bases align to TRBD2. Germline loops: CDR1 KGHDR, CDR2 SFDVKD. The J segment lost 2 bases and the V segment lost 0 bases, leaving 15 bases of the junction unmatched. This CDR3 has 20 amino acids. CDR3 region: CATSDLRLQGRGAVTDTQYF. The CDR3 nucleotides read TGTGCCACCAGTGATTTGCGGCTCCAGGGGCGGGGGGCCGTCACAGATACGCAGTATTTT.

CDR3 sequence: CASRPRQDTTDTQYF. CDR3 DNA sequence: TGTGCCAGCAGACCTCGACAGGACACCACAGATACGCAGTATTTT. The chain joins TRBV9 to TRBJ2-3; perhaps TRBD1 as D (6 bases). CDR3 length equals 15 residues. From germline, CDR1 is SGDLS and CDR2 YYNGEE. V was shortened by 5 bases and J by 2 bases, with 15 bases between the two germline ends. The full variable domain, completed using reference TRBV9 and TRBJ2-3, is DSGVTQTPKHLITATGQRVTLRCSPRSGDLSVYWYQQSLDQGLQFLIQYYNGEERAKGNILERFSAQQFPDLHSELNLSSLELGDSALYFCASRPRQDTTDTQYFGPGTRLTVL.

V is TRBV5-4 and J is TRBJ2-7; D perhaps matches TRBD1 (5 bases). This CDR3 has 15 amino acids. CDR1 is SGHNT and CDR2 is YYREEE in the germline V gene (reference sequence). Trimming cost V 0 bases and J 1 base, with 11 bases left between them. The CDR3 DNA follows: TGTGCCAGCAGCTTGGGAACAGGACGGTCCTACGAGCAGTACTTC. Protein sequence: CASSLGTGRSYEQYF.

This clone was picked up one time. The DNA of the CDR3 is TGTGCCAGCAGTTATACTAGCAGTGACGAGCAGTACTTC. As protein: CASSYTSSDEQYF. This sequence joins TRBV6-5 and TRBJ2-7, with D possibly TRBD2 on 6 matching bases. The CDR3 runs to 13 residues. The V end lost 3 bases, the J end lost 5 bases, and 11 bases lay between the germline ends. Germline V gene lookup returns CDR1 MNHEY and CDR2 SVGAGI.

V gene TRBV6-5 combines with J gene TRBJ1-5; no firm D call. V was pared by 0 bases and J by 6 bases, with 9 bases between. Germline V gene lookup returns CDR1 MNHEY and CDR2 SVGAGI. This CDR3 region has 14 residues. CDR3 sequence (DNA): TGTGCCAGCAGTTACTCTATGTCTTCTCAGCCCCAGCATTTT. Translation: CASSYSMSSQPQHF.

This clone is a singleton in its sample. This chain uses TRBV29-1 with TRBJ1-2, with D possibly being TRBD1 (5 bases). Between the trimmed V and J ends, which lost 6 bases and 0 bases, there was a span of 11 bases. The CDR3 spans 13 residues. CDR1 and CDR2 from the germline V gene are SQVTM and ANQGSEA. This CDR3 reads CSVRGGTNYGYTF. The CDR3 DNA is TGCAGCGTCCGGGGGGGGACTAACTATGGCTACACCTTC.